One and the same sample provided the 18 T cell receptor beta chains below, sequenced in a study of blood T cells in healthy people across ages. Alongside a J-beta primer mix, a sample-barcoded 5' primer served in a second PCR lasting roughly 7 to 11 cycles. TCRdb itself ran the 5' RACE reads through MiXCR, one entry per CDR3 protein. The sample includes approximately 670,000 distinct CDR3 sequences, 40% to 45% of them seen just once. The material sequenced was blood. Receptors originate from a man older than 75 in good health.

Only a few counts were recorded for this clonotype. Possible read error: a much larger clone is one base away. The chain couples TRBV15 to TRBJ2-7, with TRBD1 matching over 7 bases. The CDR3 covers 14 residues. Trimming cost V 1 base and J 7 bases; bases outside gene matches: 7. The V gene's germline CDR1 is LNHNV and CDR2 YYDKDF (reference sequence). CDR3 loop: CATSRGAGGNEQYF. CDR3 nucleotide sequence: TGTGCCACCAGCAGAGGGGCAGGGGGAAATGAGCAGTACTTC.

Notes on this clonotype: Without the conserved terminal phenylalanine or tryptophan, this CDR3 likely stems from a read error. It is unclear where the CDR3 begins or ends on the DNA, so no DNA is shown, and the CDR3 is as TCRdb lists it. The chain links TRBV9 to TRBJ2-7; no check of the table's D call, TRBD1, against the DNA was made. Germline values: CDR1 SGDLS, CDR2 YYNGEE. Inclusive of both ends, the CDR3 amounts to 15 amino acids. CDR3 residues: CASSVLMDAGGALYL.

The rearrangement joins TRBV28 to TRBJ2-1; 10 positions match TRBD2. The CDR3 is 16 residues long. From germline, CDR1 is MDHEN and CDR2 SYDVKM. Germline trimming cut 1 base from V and 10 bases from J; bases unmatched to any gene: 10. The DNA of the CDR3 is TGTGCCAGCAGTTTATCTGGGACTAGCGAATCGGAAGAGCAGTTCTTC. Translating it yields CASSLSGTSESEEQFF.

This sequence joins TRBV7-2 and TRBJ2-3; 8 bases align to TRBD1. CDR3 length: 16 residues. V dropped 4 bases and J dropped 1; count of bases not matched to a gene: 7. Germline CDR1 reads SGHTA; CDR2 reads FQGNSA. DNA of the CDR3: TGTGCCAGCAGCTACCACAAGGACAGGGGCACAGATACGCAGTATTTT. The encoded protein is CASSYHKDRGTDTQYF.

The V call is TRBV30, the J call TRBJ1-1; no reliable D call. The V end lost 4 bases, the J end lost 2 bases, and 5 bases lay between the germline ends. There are 11 residues in the CDR3. CDR1 and CDR2 from the germline V gene are GTSNPN and SVGIG (reference sequence). Written as DNA, the CDR3 is TGTGCCTGGAAGGTTAACACTGAAGCTTTCTTT. Translating gives CAWKVNTEAFF.

V is TRBV7-8 and J is TRBJ2-5; 11 nucleotides line up with TRBD2. The germline gives CDR1 SGHVS, CDR2 FQNEAQ. Trimming cost V 1 base and J 11 bases; bases outside gene matches: 9. The CDR3 is made up of 15 amino acids. This chain's CDR3 is CASSLGTSGLNEQYF. As DNA, the CDR3 is TGTGCCAGCAGCTTAGGGACTAGCGGGCTTAATGAGCAGTACTTC.

This clonotype was detected ten times or more. The J gene is TRBJ1-2, the V gene TRBV29-1; no definite D call. V was trimmed by 7 bases and J by 0 bases, leaving 9 bases between them. The CDR3 length is 12 residues. The germline gives CDR1 SQVTM, CDR2 ANQGSEA. The CDR3 sequence is CSGFGPNYGYTF. CDR3 coding DNA: TGCAGCGGATTCGGGCCTAACTATGGCTACACCTTC.

This clonotype was recorded only once. The junction departs from the called germline gene at one end, perhaps through a read error. This sequence joins TRBV27 and TRBJ2-3, with D possibly TRBD2 on 6 matching bases. Germline assignment: CDR1 MNHEY and CDR2 SMNVEV (reference sequence). There are 15 residues in the CDR3. CDR3 DNA sequence: TGTCCCAGCAAGGAAGGGACCTTAGCGGCAGATACGCAGTATTTT. Encoded protein: CPSKEGTLAADTQYF.

The chain is built from TRBV20-1 and TRBJ2-5; no clear D gene. V was pared by 2 bases and J by 4 bases, with 11 bases between. The CDR3 consists of 13 residues. Germline V lookup: CDR1 DFQATT, CDR2 SNEGSKA (reference sequence). CDR3 sequence reads: CSARSGFGETQYF. The CDR3 nucleotides are TGCAGTGCTAGATCCGGCTTTGGAGAGACCCAGTACTTC.

The chain joins TRBV14 to TRBJ2-3; 8 bases are shared with TRBD2. After removal of 6 bases from V and 5 bases from J, the junction contained 10 bases not matched to a gene. CDR1 and CDR2 (germline): SGHDN, FVKESK. The CDR3 is 15 residues long. The chain's CDR3 is CASSPRAGDLDTQYF. CDR3 DNA sequence: TGTGCCAGCAGTCCCAGAGCGGGGGATTTAGATACGCAGTATTTT.

The table lists this clonotype with a few counts. The chain combines TRBV6-1 with TRBJ2-1; D tentatively fits TRBD1 or TRBD2 (6 bases each). CDR1 MNHNS and CDR2 SASEGT come from the germline V gene. CDR3 size: 13 residues. V was shortened by 0 bases and J by 11 bases, with 11 bases between the two germline ends. The CDR3 sequence is CASSEAGGTKQFF. The CDR3 nucleotides read TGTGCCAGCAGTGAAGCAGGCGGGACAAAGCAGTTCTTC.

This clonotype showed up just a few times. The chain links TRBV20-1 to TRBJ2-3, with D hard to call. The CDR3 is 15 residues long. V was pared by 0 bases and J by 3 bases, with 13 bases between. Germline V gene data show CDR1 as DFQATT and CDR2 as SNEGSKA (reference sequence). The CDR3 region is CSARDMGPGTDTQYF. The CDR3 region has the DNA TGCAGTGCTAGAGATATGGGTCCTGGAACAGATACGCAGTATTTT.

V is TRBV24-1 and J is TRBJ1-5; D is perhaps TRBD1 (6 bases). Trimming removed 5 bases from V and 6 bases from J, with 13 bases in between. CDR3 length: 14 residues. Germline CDR1 KGHDR, CDR2 SFDVKD. The CDR3 sequence is CATSVAGEGQPQHF. The CDR3 DNA is TGTGCCACCAGTGTGGCAGGGGAAGGTCAGCCCCAGCATTTT.

This clonotype was counted at least ten times. The J gene is TRBJ2-5, the V gene TRBV29-1; tentative D call: TRBD1 (6 bases). The CDR3 has 14 residues. Germline V gene sequence: CDR1 SQVTM, CDR2 ANQGSEA. Trimming took off 7 bases at V and 1 base at J, with 16 bases between the two ends. CDR3 sequence: CSGAQGRGQETQYF. In DNA form, the CDR3 reads TGCAGCGGTGCACAGGGTAGAGGCCAAGAGACCCAGTACTTC.

V usage is TRBV6-2 or TRBV6-3 and J usage is TRBJ1-2; 8 bases match TRBD1. This CDR3 contains 14 residues. V lost 6 bases and J lost 4; bases outside the gene matches: 7. The V gene's germline CDR1 is MNHEY and CDR2 SVGEGT. The CDR3 spells CASSGQGFAYGYTF. The CDR3 DNA follows: TGTGCCAGCAGCGGACAGGGTTTTGCCTATGGCTACACCTTC.

This chain joins TRBV12-3 or TRBV12-4 and TRBJ2-3; D ambiguous. With 3 bases removed from V and 4 bases from J, the gap between germline ends came to 14 bases. This CDR3 has 15 residues. CDR3 sequence: CASSFARVSADTQYF. The DNA for the CDR3 is TGTGCCAGCAGTTTCGCTCGCGTGAGCGCAGATACGCAGTATTTT.

The gene calls are TRBV12-3 or TRBV12-4 and TRBJ2-6; a weak D match, TRBD1 (5 bases). The germline V and J ends were trimmed by 5 bases and 2 bases, with 10 bases remaining between them. The CDR3 is 15 amino acids. The CDR3 bases are TGTGCCAGCAGTCCACAGGAAACTGGGGCCAACGTCCTGACTTTC. Amino acids: CASSPQETGANVLTF.

About this clonotype: This may be a read error: a much more frequent sequence differs by one nucleotide. The rearrangement links TRBV4-3 to TRBJ2-1, with D unresolved. CDR3 length: 11 amino acids. Germline values: CDR1 LGHNA, CDR2 YSLEER. This chain's CDR3 is CASNQGYEQFF. The CDR3 region has the DNA TGCGCCAGCAACCAAGGCTATGAGCAGTTCTTC.